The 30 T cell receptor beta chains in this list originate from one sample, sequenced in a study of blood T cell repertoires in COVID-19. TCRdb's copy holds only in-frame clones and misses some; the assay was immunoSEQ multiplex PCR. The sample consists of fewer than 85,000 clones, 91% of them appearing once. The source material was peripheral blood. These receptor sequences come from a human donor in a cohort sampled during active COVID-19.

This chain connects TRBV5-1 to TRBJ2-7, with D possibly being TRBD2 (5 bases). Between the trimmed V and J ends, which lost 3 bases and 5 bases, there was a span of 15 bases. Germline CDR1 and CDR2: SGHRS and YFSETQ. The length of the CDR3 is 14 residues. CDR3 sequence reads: CASSSARGSNEQYF. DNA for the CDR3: TGCGCCAGCAGCTCTGCCCGCGGGTCCAACGAGCAGTACTTC.

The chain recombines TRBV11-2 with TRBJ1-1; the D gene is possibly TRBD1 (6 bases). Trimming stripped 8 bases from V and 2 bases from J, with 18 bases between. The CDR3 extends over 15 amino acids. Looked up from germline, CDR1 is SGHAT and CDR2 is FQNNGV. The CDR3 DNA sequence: TGTGCCAGCCGCCCAGGGGCTGTTACAAACACTGAAGCTTTCTTT. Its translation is CASRPGAVTNTEAFF.

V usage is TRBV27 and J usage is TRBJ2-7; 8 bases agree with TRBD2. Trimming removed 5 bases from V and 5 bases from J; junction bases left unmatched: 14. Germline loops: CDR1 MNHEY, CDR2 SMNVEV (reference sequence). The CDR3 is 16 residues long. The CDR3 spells CASSPNVGGVSNEQYF. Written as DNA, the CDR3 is TGTGCCAGCAGTCCTAACGTCGGGGGGGTATCTAACGAGCAGTACTTC.

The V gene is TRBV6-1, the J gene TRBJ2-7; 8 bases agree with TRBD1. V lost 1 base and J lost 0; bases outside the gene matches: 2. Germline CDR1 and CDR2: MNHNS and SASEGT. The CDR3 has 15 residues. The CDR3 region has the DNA TGTGCCAGCAGTGAAGGACAGGGGCCCTCCTACGAGCAGTACTTC. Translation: CASSEGQGPSYEQYF.

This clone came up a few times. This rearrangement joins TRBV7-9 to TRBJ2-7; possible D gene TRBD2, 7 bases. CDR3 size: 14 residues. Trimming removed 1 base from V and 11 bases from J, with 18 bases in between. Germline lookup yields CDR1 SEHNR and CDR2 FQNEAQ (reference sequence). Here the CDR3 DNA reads TGTGCCAGCAGCTTAGTTCTCGCGGGGGCACAGAAGTACTTC. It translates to CASSLVLAGAQKYF.

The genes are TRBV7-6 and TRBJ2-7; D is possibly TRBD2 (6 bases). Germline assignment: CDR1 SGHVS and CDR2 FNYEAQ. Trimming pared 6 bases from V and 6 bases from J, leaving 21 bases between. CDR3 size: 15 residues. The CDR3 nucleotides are TGTGCCAGCAGTCGGGGGAGCGACTGGGACGCCGAGCAGTACTTC. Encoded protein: CASSRGSDWDAEQYF.

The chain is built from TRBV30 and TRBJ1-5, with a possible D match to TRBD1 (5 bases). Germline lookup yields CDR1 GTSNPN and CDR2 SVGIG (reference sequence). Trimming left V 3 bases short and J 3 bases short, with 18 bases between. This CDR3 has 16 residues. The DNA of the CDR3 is TGTGCCTGGAGCCTATCAGGGCCACTTCTCAATCAGCCCCAGCATTTT. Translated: CAWSLSGPLLNQPQHF.

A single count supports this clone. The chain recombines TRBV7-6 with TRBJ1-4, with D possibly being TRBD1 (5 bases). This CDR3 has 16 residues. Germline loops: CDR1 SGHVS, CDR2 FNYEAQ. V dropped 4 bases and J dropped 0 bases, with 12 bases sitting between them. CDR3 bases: TGTGCCAGCAGCTCGCGCGCAGGGTCAACTAATGAAAAACTGTTTTTT. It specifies CASSSRAGSTNEKLFF.

The CDR3 spells CAWSPDPRDEQYF. Here the CDR3 DNA reads TGTGCCTGGAGTCCAGACCCCCGGGACGAGCAGTACTTC. The J gene is TRBJ2-7, the V gene TRBV30; D is uncertain. Germline V gene lookup returns CDR1 GTSNPN and CDR2 SVGIG (reference sequence). V lost 2 bases, J lost 5 bases, and 13 bases lay in between. This CDR3 has 13 amino acids.

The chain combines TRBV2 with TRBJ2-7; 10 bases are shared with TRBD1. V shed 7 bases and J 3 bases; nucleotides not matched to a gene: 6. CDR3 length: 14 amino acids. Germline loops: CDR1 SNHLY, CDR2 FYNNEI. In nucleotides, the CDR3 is TGTGCCAGCATGGAGGGACAGGGGCTCTACGAGCAGTACTTC. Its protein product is CASMEGQGLYEQYF.

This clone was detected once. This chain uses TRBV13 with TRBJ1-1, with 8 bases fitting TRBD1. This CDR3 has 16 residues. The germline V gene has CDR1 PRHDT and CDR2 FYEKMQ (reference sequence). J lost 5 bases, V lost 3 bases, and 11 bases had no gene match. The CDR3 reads CASSFQGATRRTEAFF. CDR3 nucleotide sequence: TGTGCCAGCAGCTTCCAGGGGGCTACCCGGAGGACTGAAGCTTTCTTT.

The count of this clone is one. This chain's CDR3 is CASGTGIRLRSGANVLTF. The DNA for the CDR3 is TGTGCCAGCGGGACAGGGATTAGGTTGCGCTCTGGGGCCAACGTCCTGACTTTC. This chain links TRBV28 with TRBJ2-6; 9 bases are a match to TRBD1. Per the germline V gene, CDR1 is MDHEN and CDR2 is SYDVKM. Trimming took 8 bases from V and 0 from J; bases not matched to a gene: 11. The CDR3 runs to 18 residues.

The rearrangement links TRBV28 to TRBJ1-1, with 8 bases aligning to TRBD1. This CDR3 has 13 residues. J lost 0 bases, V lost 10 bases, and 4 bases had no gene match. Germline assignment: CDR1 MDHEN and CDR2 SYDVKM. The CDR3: CAIRQGMNTEAFF. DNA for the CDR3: TGTGCCATTCGACAGGGGATGAACACTGAAGCTTTCTTT.

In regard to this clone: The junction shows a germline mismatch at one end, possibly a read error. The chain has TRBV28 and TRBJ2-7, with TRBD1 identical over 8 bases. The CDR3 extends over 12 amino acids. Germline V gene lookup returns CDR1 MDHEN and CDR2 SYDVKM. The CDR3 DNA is TGTGCCAGCAGTTGGGACAGGCGTACCCCGAGGTTC. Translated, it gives CASSWDRRTPRF.

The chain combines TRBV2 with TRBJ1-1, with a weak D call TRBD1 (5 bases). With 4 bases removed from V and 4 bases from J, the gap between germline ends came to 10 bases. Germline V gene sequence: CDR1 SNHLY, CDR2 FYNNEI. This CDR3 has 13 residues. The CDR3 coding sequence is TGTGCCAGCAGTGTGGGGGGTAGCACTGAAGCTTTCTTT. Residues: CASSVGGSTEAFF.

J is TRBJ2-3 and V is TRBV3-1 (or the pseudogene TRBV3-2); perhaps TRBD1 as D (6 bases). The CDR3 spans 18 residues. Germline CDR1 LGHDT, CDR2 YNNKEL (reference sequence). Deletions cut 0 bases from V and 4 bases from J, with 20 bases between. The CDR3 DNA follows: TGTGCCAGCAGCCAAGATCTGGGACACTTAAGGTGGGCAGATACGCAGTATTTT. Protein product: CASSQDLGHLRWADTQYF.

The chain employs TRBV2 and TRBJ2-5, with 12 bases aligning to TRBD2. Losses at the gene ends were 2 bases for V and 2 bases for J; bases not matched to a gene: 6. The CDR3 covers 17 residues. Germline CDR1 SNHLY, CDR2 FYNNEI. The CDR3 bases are TGTGCCAGCAGTGAAAGACTAGCGGGGGATAATCAAGAGACCCAGTACTTC. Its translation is CASSERLAGDNQETQYF.

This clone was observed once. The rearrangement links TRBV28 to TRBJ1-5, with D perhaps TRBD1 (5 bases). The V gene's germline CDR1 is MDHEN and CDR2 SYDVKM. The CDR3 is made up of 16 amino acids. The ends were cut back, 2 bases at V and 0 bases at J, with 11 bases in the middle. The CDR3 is CASSLAGQDSNQPQHF. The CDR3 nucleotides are TGTGCCAGCAGTTTAGCAGGGCAAGATAGCAATCAGCCCCAGCATTTT. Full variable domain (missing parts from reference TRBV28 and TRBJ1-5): DVKVTQSSRYLVKRTGEKVFLECVQDMDHENMFWYRQDPGLGLRLIYFSYDVKMKEKGDIPEGYSVSREKKERFSLILESASTNQTSMYLCASSLAGQDSNQPQHFGDGTRLSIL.

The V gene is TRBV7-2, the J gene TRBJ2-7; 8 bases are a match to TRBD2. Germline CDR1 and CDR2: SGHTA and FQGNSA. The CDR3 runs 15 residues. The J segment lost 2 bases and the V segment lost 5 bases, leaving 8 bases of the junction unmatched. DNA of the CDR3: TGTGCCAGCAGCACAGGCGGGGGGCGTACCTACGAGCAGTACTTC. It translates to CASSTGGGRTYEQYF.

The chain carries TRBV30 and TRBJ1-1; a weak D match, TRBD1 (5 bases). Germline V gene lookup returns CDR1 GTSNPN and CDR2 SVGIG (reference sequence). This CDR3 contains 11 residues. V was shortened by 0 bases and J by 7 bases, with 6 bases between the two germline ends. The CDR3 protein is CAWSVDSEAFF. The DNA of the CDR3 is TGTGCCTGGAGTGTAGACAGTGAAGCTTTCTTT.

As DNA, the CDR3 is TGTGCCAGCAGCCTCCTCCCAGGGACTAACTATGGCTACACCTTC. It yields the protein CASSLLPGTNYGYTF. The genes are TRBV6-5 and TRBJ1-2; TRBD1 might be the D (5 bases). Germline CDR1 reads MNHEY; CDR2 reads SVGAGI. The CDR3 sequence is 15 residues long. V was cut by 6 bases and J by 0 bases, with 14 bases left in between.

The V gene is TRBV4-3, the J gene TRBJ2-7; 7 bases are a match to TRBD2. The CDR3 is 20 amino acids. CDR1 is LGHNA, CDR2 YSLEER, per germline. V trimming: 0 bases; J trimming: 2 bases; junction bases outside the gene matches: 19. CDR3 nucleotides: TGCGCCAGCAGCCAAGATCTTAGGGTATTGGGTAGCGGGCCTACCTACGAGCAGTACTTC. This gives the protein CASSQDLRVLGSGPTYEQYF.

The CDR3 region is CASSPSGAYGYTF. In nucleotides, the CDR3 is TGTGCCAGCAGCCCGTCAGGGGCCTATGGCTACACCTTC. V and J are TRBV5-4 and TRBJ1-2, with D possibly TRBD1 on 6 matching bases. Germline V CDR1 and CDR2: SGHNT, YYREEE (reference sequence). V was pared by 4 bases and J by 4 bases, with 11 bases between. This CDR3 has 13 amino acids.

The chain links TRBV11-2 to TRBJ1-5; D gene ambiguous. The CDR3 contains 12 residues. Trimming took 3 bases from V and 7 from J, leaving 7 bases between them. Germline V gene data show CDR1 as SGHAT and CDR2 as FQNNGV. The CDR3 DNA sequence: TGTGCCAGCAGCTTGGCAGGACAGCCCCAGCATTTT. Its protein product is CASSLAGQPQHF.

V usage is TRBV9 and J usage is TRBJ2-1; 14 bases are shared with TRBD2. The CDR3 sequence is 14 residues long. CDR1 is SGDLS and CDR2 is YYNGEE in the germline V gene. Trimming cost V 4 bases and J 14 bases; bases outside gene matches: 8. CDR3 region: CASSPEGLAGEEFF. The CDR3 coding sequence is TGTGCCAGCAGCCCGGAGGGACTAGCGGGGGAAGAGTTCTTC.

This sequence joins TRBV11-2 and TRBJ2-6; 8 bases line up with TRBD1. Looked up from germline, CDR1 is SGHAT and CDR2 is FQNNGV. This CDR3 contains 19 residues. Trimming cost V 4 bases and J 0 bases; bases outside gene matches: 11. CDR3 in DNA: TGTGCCAGCAGCTCAGTTAGAGGGGACAGGCCCTCTGGGGCCAACGTCCTGACTTTC. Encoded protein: CASSSVRGDRPSGANVLTF.

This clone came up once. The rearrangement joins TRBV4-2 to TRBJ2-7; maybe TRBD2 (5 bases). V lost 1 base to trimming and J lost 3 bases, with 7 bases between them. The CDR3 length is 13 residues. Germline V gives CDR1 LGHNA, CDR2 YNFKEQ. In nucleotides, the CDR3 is TGTGCCAGCAGCCAAGGAGGGAACTACGAGCAGTACTTC. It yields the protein CASSQGGNYEQYF.

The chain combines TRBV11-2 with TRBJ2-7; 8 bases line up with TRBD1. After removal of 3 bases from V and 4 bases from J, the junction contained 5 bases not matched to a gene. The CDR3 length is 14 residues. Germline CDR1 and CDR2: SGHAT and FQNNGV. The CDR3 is CASSLIRGRYEQYF. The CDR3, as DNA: TGTGCCAGCAGCTTGATCAGGGGGCGGTACGAGCAGTACTTC. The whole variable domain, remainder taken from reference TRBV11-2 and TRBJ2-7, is EAGVAQSPRYKIIEKRQSVAFWCNPISGHATLYWYQQILGQGPKLLIQFQNNGVVDDSQLPKDRFSAERLKGVDSTLKIQPAKLEDSAVYLCASSLIRGRYEQYFGPGTRLTVT.

In nucleotides, the CDR3 is TGTGCCAGCAGCTTAAGGGGGGGAATGAGCAATCAGCCCCAGCATTTT. Translated: CASSLRGGMSNQPQHF. The chain employs TRBV7-2 and TRBJ1-5, with D possibly TRBD1 on 6 matching bases. The ends were cut back, 2 bases at V and 1 base at J, with 12 bases in the middle. This CDR3 has 16 residues. The germline V gene has CDR1 SGHTA and CDR2 FQGNSA.

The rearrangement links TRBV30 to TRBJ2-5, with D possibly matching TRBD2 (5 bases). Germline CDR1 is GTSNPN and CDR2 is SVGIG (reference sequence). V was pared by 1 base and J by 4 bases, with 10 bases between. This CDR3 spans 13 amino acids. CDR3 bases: TGTGCCTGGAGTGACGGGAACCGAGAGACCCAGTACTTC. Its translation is CAWSDGNRETQYF.